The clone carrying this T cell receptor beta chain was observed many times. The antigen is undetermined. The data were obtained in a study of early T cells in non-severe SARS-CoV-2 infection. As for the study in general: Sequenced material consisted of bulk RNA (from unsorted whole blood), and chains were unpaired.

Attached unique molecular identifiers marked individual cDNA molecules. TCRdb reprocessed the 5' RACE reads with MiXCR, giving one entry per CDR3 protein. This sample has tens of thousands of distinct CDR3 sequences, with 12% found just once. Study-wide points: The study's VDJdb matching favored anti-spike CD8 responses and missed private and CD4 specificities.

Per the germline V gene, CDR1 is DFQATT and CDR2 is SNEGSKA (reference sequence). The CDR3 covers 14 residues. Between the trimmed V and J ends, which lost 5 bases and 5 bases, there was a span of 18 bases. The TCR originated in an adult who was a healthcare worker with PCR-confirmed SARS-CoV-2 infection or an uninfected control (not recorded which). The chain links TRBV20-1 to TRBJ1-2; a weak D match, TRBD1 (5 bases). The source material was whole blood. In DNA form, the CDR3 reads TGCAGTGCTGTCGACCCCGGGACGGGATATGGCTACACCTTC. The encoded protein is CSAVDPGTGYGYTF.